These 10 T cell receptor beta chains came from one sample sequenced in a study of early T cells in non-severe SARS-CoV-2 infection. TCRdb re-called the 5' RACE reads through MiXCR, storing one row per CDR3 protein. The data contain 35,000 to 50,000 distinct CDR3 sequences, approximately 5.9% of them seen just once; the ten biggest clones take up around 7.7%. This specimen was whole blood, taken at baseline. The receptors here all came from an adult who was a healthcare worker with PCR-confirmed SARS-CoV-2 infection or an uninfected control (not recorded which).

CDR3 sequence (DNA): TGTGCCACCAGCAGACGGGGGGGCCACGGGGAGCTGTTTTTT. Its translation is CATSRRGGHGELFF. The rearrangement uses TRBV15 and TRBJ2-2; TRBD2 aligns across 8 bases. The V gene's germline CDR1 is LNHNV and CDR2 YYDKDF (reference sequence). J lost 7 bases, V lost 2 bases, and 3 bases had no gene match. The CDR3 has 14 residues.

This clonotype was detected many times. The CDR3 protein is CASSLRRGIDEQYF. Here the CDR3 DNA reads TGTGCCAGCAGCTTAAGGAGGGGTATAGACGAGCAGTACTTC. The J gene is TRBJ2-7, the V gene TRBV11-1; weak D call: TRBD2 (6 bases). The CDR3 loop spans 14 amino acids. The V end was cut by 2 bases, the J end by 5 bases, with 13 bases between. Germline V gene sequence: CDR1 SGHAT, CDR2 FQDESV (reference sequence).

The chain is built from TRBV7-9 and TRBJ2-7; no firm D call. The length of the CDR3 is 12 residues. CDR1 and CDR2 from the germline V gene are SEHNR and FQNEAQ (reference sequence). Trimming shortened V by 2 bases and J by 5 bases, and 7 bases separated the two germline ends. CDR3 in DNA: TGTGCCAGCAGCTTATCCCCCGACGAGCAGTACTTC. It yields the protein CASSLSPDEQYF.

This clonotype was counted at least ten times. V usage is TRBV4-1 and J usage is TRBJ2-2, with TRBD1 matching 8 bases. Germline V gives CDR1 MGHRA, CDR2 YSYEKL. Trimming removed 4 bases from V and 3 bases from J; junction bases left unmatched: 7. The CDR3 has 16 residues. CDR3 nucleotides: TGCGCCAGCAGCCCCCGGACAGGGTTAGACACCGGGGAGCTGTTTTTT. This sequence encodes CASSPRTGLDTGELFF.

This chain links TRBV7-2 with TRBJ2-7; no clear D gene. CDR1 and CDR2 (germline): SGHTA, FQGNSA. V lost 1 base and J lost 5, with 12 bases in between. The CDR3 spans 14 residues. CDR3 amino acids: CASSLGASGHEQYF. CDR3 nucleotide sequence: TGTGCCAGCAGCTTAGGAGCATCCGGGCACGAGCAGTACTTC.

The chain's CDR3 is CASSLVRAGANVLTF. Here the CDR3 DNA reads TGTGCCAGCAGCCTCGTCAGGGCTGGGGCCAACGTCCTGACTTTC. This chain joins TRBV3-1 and TRBJ2-6; perhaps TRBD1 as D (5 bases). Germline V lookup: CDR1 LGHDT, CDR2 YNNKEL (reference sequence). V lost 4 bases and J 2 bases, leaving 9 bases between the germline ends. CDR3 length: 15 amino acids.

The V gene is TRBV14, the J gene TRBJ2-7, with 7 bases lining up with TRBD1. This CDR3 spans 13 amino acids. After removal of 3 bases from V and 6 bases from J, the junction contained 5 bases not matched to a gene. The germline V gene encodes CDR1 SGHDN and CDR2 FVKESK. The CDR3 DNA follows: TGTGCCAGCAGCCAGGTCAACAGGGGCGAGCAGTACTTC. Its protein product is CASSQVNRGEQYF.

This clonotype was picked up many times. The gene calls are TRBV12-3 or TRBV12-4 and TRBJ1-4, with D uncertain. The CDR3 spans 12 residues. Trimming took 3 bases from V and 10 from J, leaving 9 bases between them. CDR3 protein: CASSFGSGKLFF. The DNA of the CDR3 is TGTGCCAGCAGTTTTGGTTCCGGAAAACTGTTTTTT.

The chain uses TRBV6-6 and TRBJ2-5, with 9 bases that match TRBD1. CDR1 MNHNY and CDR2 SVGAGI come from the germline V gene (reference sequence). The CDR3 covers 17 residues. The V segment lost 2 bases and the J segment 4 bases; nucleotides outside the gene matches: 11. The CDR3 nucleotides read TGTGCCAGCAGTTACACTACAGGGGGCGCCCCTAGAGAGACCCAGTACTTC. Translated: CASSYTTGGAPRETQYF.

J is TRBJ2-5 and V is TRBV6-6; 11 bases are shared with TRBD2. The CDR3 is made up of 15 amino acids. Germline V gene lookup returns CDR1 MNHNY and CDR2 SVGAGI (reference sequence). Trimming at V came to 2 bases and at J to 2 bases, leaving 1 base not matched to a gene. The chain's CDR3 is CASSYGLAGQETQYF. The CDR3 DNA sequence: TGTGCCAGCAGTTACGGACTAGCGGGTCAAGAGACCCAGTACTTC.